This is a list of T cell receptor beta chains from one sample in a study of Ad26.COV2.S vaccination and SARS-CoV-2 variants. TCRdb keeps only in-frame clones here, not all; method: immunoSEQ multiplex PCR. The data contain around 300,000 clones, roughly 90% of them singletons. Sequenced material: peripheral blood, taken in a trial of Ad26.COV2.S vaccine versus placebo. The receptor set was obtained from a person aged 18-60 years who received the Ad26.COV2.S COVID-19 vaccine or a placebo. Each CDR3 is given with its conserved first and last residue. A D gene is named only where the DNA matches it firmly. The listing skips clone size in some rows; elsewhere it reads once, few, many or a size class.

size,V,D,J,DNA,CDR3
once,TRBV6-5,TRBD1,TRBJ1-1,TGTGCCACCGAGCGGGACAGGGACACTGAAGCTTTCTTT,CATERDRDTEAFF
.,TRBV18,TRBD1,TRBJ1-2,TGTGCCAGCTCTGATTCGGGACAGGCCGGGTTC,CASSDSGQAGF
.,TRBV6-2/TRBV6-3,TRBD2,TRBJ2-3,TGTGCCAGCAGTTACGGTGCGGGAGGGCGCGCAGATACGCAGTATTTT,CASSYGAGGRADTQYF
.,TRBV11-1,TRBD2,TRBJ2-5,TGTGCCAGCAGCACCTGGACTAGCGGGGGCCAAGAGACCCAGTACTTC,CASSTWTSGGQETQYF
.,TRBV5-1,TRBD1,TRBJ1-1,TGCGCCAGCTATTATTCCGGGACAGGGGGGACTGAAGCTTTCTTT,CASYYSGTGGTEAFF
.,TRBV6-5,.,TRBJ2-1,TGTGCCAGCAGTTACAGGTCGCCCTTAAGCGCTGAGCAGTTCTTC,CASSYRSPLSAEQFF
.,TRBV18,TRBD1,TRBJ2-3,TGTGCCAGCTCGCTCACAGGGGGCCCAGATACGCAGTATTTT,CASSLTGGPDTQYF
once,TRBV6-1,.,TRBJ1-3,TGTGCCAGCAGTGGGTACAAGACTGGATCCCACTCTGGAAACACCATATATTTT,CASSGYKTGSHSGNTIYF
.,TRBV13,.,TRBJ1-2,TGTGCCAGCAGCTTCTCGACCGGCTATGGCTACACCTTC,CASSFSTGYGYTF
once,TRBV19,.,TRBJ1-2,TGTGCCAGTAGTATCGGCAGCGGCCTTAGAGGCTACACCTTC,CASSIGSGLRGYTF
.,TRBV6-2/TRBV6-3,TRBD1,TRBJ1-1,TGTGCCAGCAGTACGGGACAGAGCACTGAAGCTTTCTTT,CASSTGQSTEAFF
.,TRBV3-1/TRBV3-2,.,TRBJ1-6,TGTGCCAGCAGCCAAGGGGAGGGAAATTCACCCCTCCACTTT,CASSQGEGNSPLHF
few,TRBV6-2/TRBV6-3,TRBD1,TRBJ1-5,TGTGCCAGCAGCCGCATGGACAGGGGGCGTCAGCCCCAGCATTTT,CASSRMDRGRQPQHF
.,TRBV6-1,TRBD1,TRBJ1-6,TGTGCCAGCAGTGAGACCAACAGGGGGACCAATAATTCACCCCTCCACTTT,CASSETNRGTNNSPLHF
.,TRBV7-2,TRBD1,TRBJ1-2,TGTGCCAGCAGCCTCGACAGGGGGCGAACTTCTTTAGTCTATGGCTACACCTTC,CASSLDRGRTSLVYGYTF
.,TRBV29-1,.,TRBJ1-1,TGCAGCGTCGGACGGACGACGAGCACTGAAGCTTTCTTT,CSVGRTTSTEAFF
.,TRBV30,TRBD1,TRBJ1-6,TGTGCCTTGAATTCCGGGACAGGAGCTTCACCCCTCCACTTT,CALNSGTGASPLHF